Sequencing of this TCR beta chain was carried out in a study of blood T cells in healthy people across ages. Notes on this clonotype: Its antigen is not known.

This CDR3 region has 13 residues. From germline, CDR1 is DFQATT and CDR2 SNEGSKA (reference sequence). V lost 1 base and J lost 13; bases outside the gene matches: 10. Next came a second PCR, run for roughly 6 to 11 cycles, which used a sample-barcoded 5' primer along with a J-beta primer mix. TCRdb re-analysed the 5' RACE reads in MiXCR, keeping a single row per CDR3 protein. The sample consists of some 920,000 distinct CDR3 sequences, roughly half of them appearing once. Regarding the study as a whole: Reliance upon unsorted PBMCs precluded definitive naive versus antigen-experienced comparison.

The TCR sequence derives from an older woman in good health. The rearrangement links TRBV20-1 to TRBJ1-1; 9 bases line up with TRBD1. Sequences were obtained from blood. CDR3 protein: CSARVPWTGEDFF. In DNA form, the CDR3 reads TGCAGTGCTAGAGTTCCCTGGACAGGGGAGGATTTCTTT.